This TCR beta chain was recorded in a study of blood T cell repertoires in COVID-19. Overall study context: Some COVID-19 samples were acute and others convalescent; all came from the United States, Italy and Spain. The cDNA or gDNA used as material had been derived from T cells, B-cell-depleted T cells, or PBMCs.

Authors' processing steps: How many nucleated cells were present was estimated from reference gene primer amplification. TCRdb keeps only in-frame clones here, not all; method: immunoSEQ multiplex PCR. That table is the source of V, J and clone size, and D and trimming were worked out from the DNA. Of about 110,000 clones listed, 60% to 80% were seen once; the top ten hold approximately 0.87%. CDR3 length: 14 amino acids. Germline CDR1 and CDR2: SNHLY and FYNNEI. The ends were cut back, 8 bases at V and 5 bases at J, with 13 bases in the middle. The sequence was obtained from a human donor with acute or convalescent COVID-19. The donor label of this sample is uncertain. The specimen sequenced was peripheral blood. The rearrangement uses TRBV2 and TRBJ1-6; maybe TRBD1 (5 bases). The CDR3 protein is CASLEGLHNSPLHF. CDR3 in DNA: TGTGCCAGCCTCGAGGGACTACATAATTCACCCCTCCACTTT.